The entry below gives a single T cell receptor beta chain sequence along with its context. Its antigen is unknown. This record belongs to a study of graft-versus-host responses after intestinal transplantation. General study results and limits: Individuals carrying graft-donor T cell macrochimerism showed high graft-versus-host to host-versus-graft clonal ratios in allografts. The highest levels of circulating GvH clones went along with early declines in HvG clones after transplant. GvH clones appeared in recipient marrow, some first in ileum or blood.

Here immunoSEQ multiplex PCR was the method, and the copy in TCRdb shows in-frame clones only, minus some. This table has tens of thousands of clones, approximately 89% appearing once. The sequencing here drew on unstimulated CD4+ T cells sorted from spleen or lymph node cells, taken before transplant. This clonotype originated in a human donor who was the organ donor for an intestinal transplant.

The CDR3, as DNA: TGTGCCAGCAAGCTCAGGGTTGTCGCTGAAGCTTTCTTT. It yields the protein CASKLRVVAEAFF. The V gene is TRBV27, the J gene TRBJ1-1; TRBD1 is a possible D gene (5 bases). Trimming took off 7 bases at V and 6 bases at J, with 15 bases between the two ends. CDR1 and CDR2 from the germline V gene are MNHEY and SMNVEV (reference sequence). There are 13 residues in the CDR3.